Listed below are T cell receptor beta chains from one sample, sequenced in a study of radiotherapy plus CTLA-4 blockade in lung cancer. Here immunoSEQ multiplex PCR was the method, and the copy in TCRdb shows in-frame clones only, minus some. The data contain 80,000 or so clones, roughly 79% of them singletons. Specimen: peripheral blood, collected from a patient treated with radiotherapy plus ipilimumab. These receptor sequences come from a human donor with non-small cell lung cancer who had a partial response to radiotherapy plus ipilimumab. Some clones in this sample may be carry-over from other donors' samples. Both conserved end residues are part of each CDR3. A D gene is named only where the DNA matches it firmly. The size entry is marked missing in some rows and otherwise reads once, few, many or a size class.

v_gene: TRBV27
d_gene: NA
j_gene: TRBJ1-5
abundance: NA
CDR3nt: TGTGCCAGCAGTTTGGAGGGTAGACGCCACCAGCCCCAGCATTTT
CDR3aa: CASSLEGRRHQPQHF

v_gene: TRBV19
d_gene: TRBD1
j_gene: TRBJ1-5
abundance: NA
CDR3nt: TGTGCCAGTAGTCTGGGGACAGGTTATCAGCCCCAGCATTTT
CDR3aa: CASSLGTGYQPQHF

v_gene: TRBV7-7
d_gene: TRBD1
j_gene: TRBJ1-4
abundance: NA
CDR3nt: TGTGCCAGCAGCTTGACAGGGGCGCTTGGTGAAAAACTGTTTTTT
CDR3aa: CASSLTGALGEKLFF

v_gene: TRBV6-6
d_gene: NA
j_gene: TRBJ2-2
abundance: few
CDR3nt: TGTGCCAGCCGGATTAGGGGGGGCATGGCCGGGGAGCTGTTTTTT
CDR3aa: CASRIRGGMAGELFF

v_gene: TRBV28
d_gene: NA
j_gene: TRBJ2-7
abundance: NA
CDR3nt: TGTGCCAGCAGTACCACACCTTACTACGAGCAGTACTTC
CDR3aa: CASSTTPYYEQYF

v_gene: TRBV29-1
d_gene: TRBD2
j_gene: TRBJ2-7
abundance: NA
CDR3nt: TGCAGCGGGGGACTAGCGGGATCCGACGAGCAGTACTTC
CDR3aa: CSGGLAGSDEQYF

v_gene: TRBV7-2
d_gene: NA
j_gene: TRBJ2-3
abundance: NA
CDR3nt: TGTGCCAGCAGCCCCCACACAGATACGCAGTATTTT
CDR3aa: CASSPHTDTQYF

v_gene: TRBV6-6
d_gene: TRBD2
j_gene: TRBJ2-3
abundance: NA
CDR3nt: TGTGCCAGCAGCCGAGGACTAGGTGGTGATGTGGATACGCAGTATTTT
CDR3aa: CASSRGLGGDVDTQYF

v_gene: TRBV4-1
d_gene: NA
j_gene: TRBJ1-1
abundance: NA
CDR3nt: TGCGCCAGCAGCCAAGATTGGGCCGTCGGCAGCGGGGGGACTGAAGCTTTCTTT
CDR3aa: CASSQDWAVGSGGTEAFF

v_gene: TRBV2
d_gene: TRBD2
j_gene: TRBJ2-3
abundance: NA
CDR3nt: TGTGCCAGCAGTACCCGGACTAGCGGGACGGATACGCAGTATTTT
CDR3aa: CASSTRTSGTDTQYF

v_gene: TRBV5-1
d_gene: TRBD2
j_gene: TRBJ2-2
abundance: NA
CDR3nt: TGCGCCAGCAGCTCGCTAGCGGGGGACACCGGGGAGCTGTTTTTT
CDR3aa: CASSSLAGDTGELFF

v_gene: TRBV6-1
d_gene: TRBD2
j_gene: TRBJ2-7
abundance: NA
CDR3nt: TGTGCCAGCAGGGCCGGGACTAGCGTTGGGTACGAGCAGTACTTC
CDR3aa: CASRAGTSVGYEQYF

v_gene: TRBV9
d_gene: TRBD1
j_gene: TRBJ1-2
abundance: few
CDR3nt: TGTGCCAGCAGCGGGGCGGACAGGGGGTCCTATGGCTACACCTTC
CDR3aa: CASSGADRGSYGYTF

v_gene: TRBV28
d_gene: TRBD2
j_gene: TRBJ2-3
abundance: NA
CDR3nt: TGTGCGGAGGCTAGCGGGAGGGCAGCAGGGGCGCAGTATTTT
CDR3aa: CAEASGRAAGAQYF

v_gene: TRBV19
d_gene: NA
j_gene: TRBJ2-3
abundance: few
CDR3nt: TGTGCCAGTAGTCGGGACTTCGCCGTCGGTACGCAGTATTTT
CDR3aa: CASSRDFAVGTQYF

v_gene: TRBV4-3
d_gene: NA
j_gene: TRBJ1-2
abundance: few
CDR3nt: TGCGCCAGCAGCCAAGATTCGGGGAGTAACTATGGCTACACCTTC
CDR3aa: CASSQDSGSNYGYTF

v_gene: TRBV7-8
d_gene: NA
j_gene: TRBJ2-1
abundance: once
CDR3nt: TGTGCCAGCAGCTTAGCGCATACAGGGAATGAGCAGTTCTTC
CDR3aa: CASSLAHTGNEQFF

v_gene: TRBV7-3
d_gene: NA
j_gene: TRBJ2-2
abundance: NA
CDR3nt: TGTGCCAGCAGGAGGAGGGAGAACACCGGGGAGCTGTTTTTT
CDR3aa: CASRRRENTGELFF

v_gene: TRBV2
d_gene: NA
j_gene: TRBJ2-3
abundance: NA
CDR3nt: TGTGCCAGCAGGGCGGACTACAGCACAGATACGCAGTATTTT
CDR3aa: CASRADYSTDTQYF

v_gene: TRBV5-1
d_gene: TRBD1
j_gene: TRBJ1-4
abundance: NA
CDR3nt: TGCGCCAGCAGCCTGGCGGGACAGAATAATGAAAAACTGTTTTTT
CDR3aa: CASSLAGQNNEKLFF

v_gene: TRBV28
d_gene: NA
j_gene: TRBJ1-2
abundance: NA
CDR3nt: TGTGCCAGCAGTTTTCAAACAGGGACGGTTTTCGATGGCTACACCTTC
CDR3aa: CASSFQTGTVFDGYTF

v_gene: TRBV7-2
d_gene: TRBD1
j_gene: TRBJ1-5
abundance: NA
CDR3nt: TGTGCCAGCAGCTTCGACAGGGGCAATCAGCCCCAGCATTTT
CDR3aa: CASSFDRGNQPQHF

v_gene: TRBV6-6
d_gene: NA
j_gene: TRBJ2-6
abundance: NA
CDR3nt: TGTGCCAGCAGAGTCCAGGGTGCTGGGGCCAACGTCCTGACTTTC
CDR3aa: CASRVQGAGANVLTF

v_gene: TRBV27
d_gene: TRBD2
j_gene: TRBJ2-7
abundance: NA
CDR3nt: TGTGCCAGCAATCTTAAAGCCCTAGCGGCGATCTACGAGCAGTACTTC
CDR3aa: CASNLKALAAIYEQYF

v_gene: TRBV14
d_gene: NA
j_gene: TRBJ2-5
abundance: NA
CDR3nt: TGTGCCAGCAGCTACGGGACTGCCCAAGAGACCCAGTACTTC
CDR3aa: CASSYGTAQETQYF

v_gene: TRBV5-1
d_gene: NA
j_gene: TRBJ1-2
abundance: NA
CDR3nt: TGCGCCAGCAGCTTGACACAGTCACCCTATGGCTACACCTTC
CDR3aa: CASSLTQSPYGYTF

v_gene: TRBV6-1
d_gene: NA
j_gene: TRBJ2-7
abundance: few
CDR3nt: TGTGCCAGCACCGCCCCTACCGGGGGAACCTACGAGCAGTACTTC
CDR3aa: CASTAPTGGTYEQYF

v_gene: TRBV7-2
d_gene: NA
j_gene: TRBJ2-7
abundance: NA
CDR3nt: TGTGCCAGCAGCTTAAGGCCGCTTCTGCGGGAGCAGTACTTC
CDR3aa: CASSLRPLLREQYF

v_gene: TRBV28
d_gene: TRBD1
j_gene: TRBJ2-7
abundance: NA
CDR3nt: TGTGCCAGCAGTGCGTGGACAGGGGGTAGCGGCGAGCAGTACTTC
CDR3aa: CASSAWTGGSGEQYF

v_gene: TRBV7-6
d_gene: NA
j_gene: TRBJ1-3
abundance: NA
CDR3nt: TGTGCCAGCAGCTTAGTTGGGGGGATTAGCTCTGGAAACACCATATATTTT
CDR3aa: CASSLVGGISSGNTIYF

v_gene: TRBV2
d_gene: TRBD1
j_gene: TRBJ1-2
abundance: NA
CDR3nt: TGTGCCAGCAGTGTGACAGGGACTGCTGGCTACACCTTC
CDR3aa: CASSVTGTAGYTF

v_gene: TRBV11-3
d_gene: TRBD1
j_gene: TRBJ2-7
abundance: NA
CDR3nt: TGTGCCAGCAGCTCGCGAGCTACACAGGGACAGGCGGCCTACGAGCAGTACTTC
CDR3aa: CASSSRATQGQAAYEQYF

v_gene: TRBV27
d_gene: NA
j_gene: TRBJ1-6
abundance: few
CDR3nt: TGTGCCAGCACGTCATTGAGGGACTACTATAATTCACCCCTCCACTTT
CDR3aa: CASTSLRDYYNSPLHF

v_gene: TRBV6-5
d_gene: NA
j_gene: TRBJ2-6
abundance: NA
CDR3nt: TGTGCCAGCAGTTTCGTCTCTGGGGCCAACGTCCTGACTTTC
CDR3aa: CASSFVSGANVLTF

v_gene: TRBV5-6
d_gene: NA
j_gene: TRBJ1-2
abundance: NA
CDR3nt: TGTGCCAGCAGCTTGAGTGGGCCCGGGGTAAATACTAACTATGGCTACACCTTC
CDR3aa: CASSLSGPGVNTNYGYTF

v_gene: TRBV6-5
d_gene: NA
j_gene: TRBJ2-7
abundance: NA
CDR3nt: TGTGCCAGCAGCTCCCGGCAGGGAATACTCGAGCAGTACTTC
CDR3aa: CASSSRQGILEQYF

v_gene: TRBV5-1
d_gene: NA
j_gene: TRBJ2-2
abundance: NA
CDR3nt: TGCGCCAGCAGCTTGGGGAGCACCGGGGAGCTGTTTTTT
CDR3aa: CASSLGSTGELFF

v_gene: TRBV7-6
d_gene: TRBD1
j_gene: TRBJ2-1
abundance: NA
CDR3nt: TGTGCCAGCAGCTTAGGACAGGGGGAATACAATGAGCAGTTCTTC
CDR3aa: CASSLGQGEYNEQFF

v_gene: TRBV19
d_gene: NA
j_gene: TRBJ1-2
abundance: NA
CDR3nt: TGTGCCAGCATGATAAGGAACGGACTTTATGGCTACACCTTC
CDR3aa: CASMIRNGLYGYTF

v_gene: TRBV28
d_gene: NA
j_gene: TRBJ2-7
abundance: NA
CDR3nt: TGTGCCAGCAGCTTACGTGAGGGTTCCTACGAGCAGTACTTC
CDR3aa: CASSLREGSYEQYF